A selection of T cell receptor beta chains follows, all from one sample in a study of cytomegalovirus exposure and HLA in healthy donors. Sequenced by immunoSEQ multiplex PCR; TCRdb stores in-frame clones only, minus some. The profile shows approximately 130,000 clones, 82% of them singletons. The sample comprised PBMCs. Receptors originate from a woman aged 45-65 years in good health and CMV-seropositive. The CDR3 runs from the conserved cysteine through the conserved F or W. A D gene is named only where the DNA matches it firmly. Clone size is given for some rows only: seen once, a few or many times, or a class if the clone is expanded.

>TRBV12-2|TRBJ2-7|20|NA|NA
CASRLAASGVCGVTSYEQYF
TGTGCAAGTCGCTTAGCGGCTAGCGGGGTTTGCGGCGTCACGTCGTACGAGCAGTACTTC
>TRBV9|TRBJ1-1|14|TRBD1|NA
CASSPGQGNTEAFF
TGTGCCAGCAGCCCAGGACAGGGGAACACTGAAGCTTTCTTT
>TRBV5-4|TRBJ1-2|14|NA|NA
CASSLGSANYGYTF
TGTGCCAGCAGCCTCGGGTCAGCTAACTATGGCTACACCTTC
>TRBV25-1|TRBJ2-1|16|TRBD2|NA
CASSETSTYAGNEQFF
TGTGCCAGCAGTGAGACTAGCACTTACGCGGGCAATGAGCAGTTCTTC
>TRBV19|TRBJ1-3|15|TRBD1|NA
CASSVTGVSGNTIYF
TGTGCCAGTAGTGTGACAGGGGTATCTGGAAACACCATATATTTT
>TRBV5-1|TRBJ2-3|16|TRBD1|NA
CASSLAGQGASDTQYF
TGCGCCAGCAGCTTGGCCGGGCAGGGGGCATCCGATACGCAGTATTTT
>TRBV29-1|TRBJ2-7|17|TRBD2|NA
CSVGGPGLAGGSYEQYF
TGCAGCGTTGGGGGTCCGGGACTAGCGGGAGGGTCCTACGAGCAGTACTTC
>TRBV6-5|TRBJ2-2|15|TRBD2|NA
CASIRAGGPTGELFF
TGTGCCAGCATTAGAGCGGGGGGGCCCACCGGGGAGCTGTTTTTT
>TRBV10-1|TRBJ2-7|13|TRBD1|few
CASSKQGKYEQYF
TGCGCCAGCAGCAAACAGGGGAAGTACGAGCAGTACTTC
>TRBV30|TRBJ2-7|15|TRBD1|once
CAWESRTGLSYEQYF
TGTGCCTGGGAATCTAGGACAGGGTTATCCTACGAGCAGTACTTC
>TRBV7-9|TRBJ2-1|13|NA|NA
CASSLVAATEQFF
TGTGCCAGCAGCTTAGTAGCTGCTACTGAGCAGTTCTTC
>TRBV2|TRBJ1-4|14|NA|NA
CASRREQGFSRLFF
TGTGCCAGCAGACGGGAACAGGGATTTTCGAGACTGTTTTTT
>TRBV7-9|TRBJ2-1|12|NA|NA
CAGGVYGDEQFF
TGTGCCGGAGGAGTGTACGGGGATGAGCAGTTCTTC
>TRBV5-4|TRBJ2-7|13|TRBD2|NA
CASSLGLEREQYF
TGTGCCAGCAGCCTGGGACTAGAGAGGGAGCAGTACTTC
>TRBV7-9|TRBJ1-1|15|NA|NA
CASSPWGLSDTEAFF
TGTGCCAGCAGCCCCTGGGGGCTTAGTGACACTGAAGCTTTCTTT
>TRBV18|TRBJ1-1|16|TRBD1|once
CASSPRHGTGGTEAFF
TGTGCCAGCTCACCACGACATGGGACAGGGGGCACTGAAGCTTTCTTT
>TRBV28|TRBJ2-1|20|NA|few
CASSRDRGLTGTSGKDEQFF
TGTGCCAGCAGTAGGGACAGGGGGCTCACTGGGACTAGCGGGAAAGATGAGCAGTTCTTC
>TRBV30|TRBJ1-5|13|TRBD1|NA
CACAGQNNQPQHF
TGTGCCTGTGCGGGACAGAACAATCAGCCCCAGCATTTT